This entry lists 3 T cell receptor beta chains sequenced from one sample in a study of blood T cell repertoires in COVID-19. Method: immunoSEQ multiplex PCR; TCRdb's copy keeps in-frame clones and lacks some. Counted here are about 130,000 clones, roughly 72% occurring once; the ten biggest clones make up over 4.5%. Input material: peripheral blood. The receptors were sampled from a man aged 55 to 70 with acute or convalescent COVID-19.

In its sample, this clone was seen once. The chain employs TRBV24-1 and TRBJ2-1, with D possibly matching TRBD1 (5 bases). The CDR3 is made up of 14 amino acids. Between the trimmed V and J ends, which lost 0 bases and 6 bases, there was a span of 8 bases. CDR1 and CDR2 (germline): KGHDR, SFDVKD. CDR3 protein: CATSDLNQGNEQFF. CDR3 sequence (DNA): TGTGCCACCAGTGATTTGAATCAGGGCAATGAGCAGTTCTTC.

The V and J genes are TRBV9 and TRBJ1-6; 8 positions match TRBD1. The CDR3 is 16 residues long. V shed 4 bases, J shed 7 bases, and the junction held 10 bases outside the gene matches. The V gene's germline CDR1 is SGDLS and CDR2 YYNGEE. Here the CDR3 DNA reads TGTGCCAGCAGCAGACTAGGACAGGGTTCAAATTCACCCCTCCACTTT. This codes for CASSRLGQGSNSPLHF.

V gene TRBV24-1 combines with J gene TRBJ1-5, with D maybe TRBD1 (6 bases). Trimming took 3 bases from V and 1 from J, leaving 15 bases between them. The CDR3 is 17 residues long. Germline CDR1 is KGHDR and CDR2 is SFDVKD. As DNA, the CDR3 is TGTGCCACCAGTGATGGGGGCACCCAAGGAAGCAATCAGCCCCAGCATTTT. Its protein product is CATSDGGTQGSNQPQHF.